Presented here are 18 T cell receptor beta chains from one specimen sequenced in a study of T cells after yellow fever vaccination. TCRdb reprocessed the 5' RACE reads with MiXCR, giving one entry per CDR3 protein. The repertoire holds about 320,000 distinct CDR3 sequences, around 10% seen once, with about 3% in the top ten. The specimen comprised CD4+ T cells sorted from PBMCs, sampled 45 days after the yellow fever booster vaccination. The receptors stem from a man between 18 and 35 years old who received the YFV17D yellow fever vaccine.

This clonotype was seen many times. The V call is TRBV6-2 or TRBV6-3, the J call TRBJ2-2, with a tentative D call TRBD1 (6 bases). CDR1 and CDR2 from the germline V gene are MNHEY and SVGEGT. V lost 2 bases and J lost 7, with 17 bases in between. This CDR3 region has 16 residues. This CDR3 is CASSYIPTGTGGELFF. The CDR3 DNA reads TGTGCCAGCAGTTACATCCCCACAGGGACCGGCGGGGAGCTGTTTTTT.

This clonotype was recorded many times. The rearrangement links TRBV28 to TRBJ2-3; no reliable D call. The CDR3 length is 12 residues. CDR1 is MDHEN, CDR2 SYDVKM, per germline. Trimming left V 2 bases short and J 6 bases short, with 6 bases between. DNA for the CDR3: TGTGCCAGCAGTTTAACTCAGGATACGCAGTATTTT. This encodes CASSLTQDTQYF. Combining the CDR3 with reference TRBV28 and TRBJ2-3 gives the whole variable domain DVKVTQSSRYLVKRTGEKVFLECVQDMDHENMFWYRQDPGLGLRLIYFSYDVKMKEKGDIPEGYSVSREKKERFSLILESASTNQTSMYLCASSLTQDTQYFGPGTRLTVL.

This clonotype has only a few counts. The chain uses TRBV5-1 and TRBJ2-1; D is possibly TRBD1 or TRBD2 (5 bases each). Trimming removed 2 bases at V and 5 bases at J, with 17 bases between. Germline lookup yields CDR1 SGHRS and CDR2 YFSETQ. The CDR3 covers 16 residues. CDR3 nucleotide sequence: TGCGCCAGCAGCTTACTAGGCCAGGGTGTGAACAATGAGCAGTTCTTC. It is translated as CASSLLGQGVNNEQFF.

The table lists this clonotype with a few counts. V is TRBV10-3 and J is TRBJ2-7, with 11 bases aligning to TRBD1. The V gene's germline CDR1 is ENHRY and CDR2 SYGVKD. CDR3 length: 14 residues. The J segment lost 4 bases and the V segment lost 4 bases, leaving 3 bases of the junction unmatched. CDR3 loop: CAISARDRGYEQYV. CDR3 nucleotides: TGTGCCATCAGTGCGCGGGACAGGGGGTACGAGCAGTACGTC.

This clonotype was observed at least ten times. The rearrangement links TRBV29-1 to TRBJ2-2; D may match TRBD1 or TRBD2 (5 bases each). The CDR3 totals 14 residues. V gave up 6 bases and J gave up 0 bases, with 11 bases separating them. In germline, CDR1 is SQVTM, CDR2 ANQGSEA. The CDR3 sequence is CSVPGTTNTGELFF. As DNA, the CDR3 is TGCAGCGTCCCAGGGACCACGAACACCGGGGAGCTGTTTTTT.

The CDR3: CASSFWGADEQFF. CDR3 in DNA: TGTGCCAGCAGTTTTTGGGGGGCCGATGAGCAGTTCTTC. The V call is TRBV12-3 or TRBV12-4, the J call TRBJ2-1; D might be TRBD1 or TRBD2, each matching 6 bases. This CDR3 region has 13 residues. Trimming left V 3 bases short and J 8 bases short, with 11 bases between.

This clonotype was seen only a few times. The chain couples TRBV11-2 to TRBJ2-1; D ambiguous. Germline values: CDR1 SGHAT, CDR2 FQNNGV. V was trimmed by 5 bases and J by 9 bases, leaving 14 bases between them. The CDR3 has 13 residues. In DNA, the CDR3 is TGTGCCAGCAGCCCTCTAGATTTGGCTGAGCAGTTCTTC. This gives the protein CASSPLDLAEQFF.

This clonotype was detected only a few times. A junction boundary mismatches the germline segment, possibly from a read error. V gene TRBV20-1 combines with J gene TRBJ2-3, with 9 bases that match TRBD2. The germline V gene encodes CDR1 DFQATT and CDR2 SNEGSKA (reference sequence). The CDR3 length is 15 residues. CDR3 loop: CSASRPGTSTDTQYF. CDR3 bases: TGCAGTGCTTCGCGCCCGGGGACTAGCACGGATACGCAGTATTTT.

The chain combines TRBV7-2 with TRBJ1-1; the D gene is possibly TRBD1 (5 bases). The germline gives CDR1 SGHTA, CDR2 FQGNSA. The CDR3 has 15 amino acids. V lost 2 bases, J lost 1 base, and 11 bases lay in between. The CDR3 DNA reads TGTGCCAGCAGCTTATCCGGGACGGCGAACACTGAAGCTTTCTTT. This codes for CASSLSGTANTEAFF.

The chain uses TRBV9 and TRBJ2-1, with 9 positions matching TRBD2. In germline, CDR1 is SGDLS, CDR2 YYNGEE. CDR3 size: 13 residues. The J segment lost 8 bases and the V segment lost 3 bases, leaving 3 bases of the junction unmatched. For the CDR3, the DNA is TGTGCCAGCAGCGCAAGGACTAGCGATGAGCAGTTCTTC. Amino acids: CASSARTSDEQFF. Combining the CDR3 with reference TRBV9 and TRBJ2-1 gives the whole variable domain DSGVTQTPKHLITATGQRVTLRCSPRSGDLSVYWYQQSLDQGLQFLIQYYNGEERAKGNILERFSAQQFPDLHSELNLSSLELGDSALYFCASSARTSDEQFFGPGTRLTVL.

The chain has TRBV20-1 and TRBJ2-7, with D possibly TRBD2 on 6 matching bases. The CDR3 is 13 amino acids. Trimming pared 6 bases from V and 1 base from J, leaving 13 bases between. Germline loops: CDR1 DFQATT, CDR2 SNEGSKA (reference sequence). Written as DNA, the CDR3 is TGCAGTGCCCCGGGACTCGCTTCCTACGAGCAGTACTTC. Amino acids: CSAPGLASYEQYF.

This clonotype was seen more than once but under ten times. The rearrangement uses TRBV6-6 and TRBJ2-3; tentatively, D is TRBD2 (5 bases). The CDR3 consists of 15 residues. Germline V gives CDR1 MNHNY, CDR2 SVGAGI (reference sequence). V gave up 0 bases and J gave up 10 bases, with 17 bases separating them. CDR3 protein: CASSYSGGSAPSQYF. DNA of the CDR3: TGTGCCAGCAGTTACTCCGGCGGGTCCGCCCCATCGCAGTATTTT.

At least ten counts were recorded for this clonotype. J is TRBJ2-7 and V is TRBV27; 7 nucleotides line up with TRBD1. The J segment lost 5 bases and the V segment lost 3 bases, leaving 7 bases of the junction unmatched. There are 14 residues in the CDR3. Germline CDR1 and CDR2: MNHEY and SMNVEV (reference sequence). This chain's CDR3 is CASSFQTGIDEQYF. The CDR3 nucleotides are TGTGCCAGCAGTTTCCAGACAGGGATTGACGAGCAGTACTTC.

This clonotype was detected only a few times. The J gene is TRBJ2-2, the V gene TRBV7-2; 12 nucleotides agree with TRBD1. Losses at the gene ends were 7 bases for V and 8 bases for J; bases not matched to a gene: 11. CDR1 is SGHTA and CDR2 is FQGNSA in the germline V gene. The CDR3 is made up of 16 amino acids. CDR3 loop: CASNRGGQGAKGELFF. CDR3 nucleotides: TGTGCCAGCAACCGAGGGGGACAGGGGGCTAAGGGGGAGCTGTTTTTT.

This clonotype was picked up a small number of times. The genes are TRBV10-3 and TRBJ2-4; D assignment may be TRBD1 or TRBD2 (6 bases each). CDR3 length: 13 residues. Trimming left V 11 bases short and J 2 bases short, with 13 bases between. Germline loops: CDR1 ENHRY, CDR2 SYGVKD. CDR3 DNA sequence: TGTGCCGCCAAGGGGGGAACCAAAAACATTCAGTACTTC. Translated, it gives CAAKGGTKNIQYF.

This clonotype was observed a few times. This chain connects TRBV19 to TRBJ1-5; weak D call: TRBD1 (6 bases). The germline V gene encodes CDR1 LNHDA and CDR2 SQIVND (reference sequence). The ends were cut back, 5 bases at V and 6 bases at J, with 17 bases in the middle. CDR3 length equals 15 residues. This chain's CDR3 is CASSAYREQRQPQHF. CDR3 DNA sequence: TGTGCCAGTAGTGCGTACAGGGAGCAGCGTCAGCCCCAGCATTTT.

In this sample, this clonotype turned up a few times. The chain couples TRBV11-2 to TRBJ2-7, with 10 bases that match TRBD2. Germline V gene lookup returns CDR1 SGHAT and CDR2 FQNNGV. The V gene end was trimmed by 3 bases and the J gene end by 4 bases; junction bases not matched to a gene: 3. The CDR3 consists of 14 residues. The CDR3 DNA sequence: TGTGCCAGCAGCTTTGGGACTAGCGTGTACGAGCAGTACTTC. Encoded protein: CASSFGTSVYEQYF.

This clonotype was detected a few times. In nucleotides, the CDR3 is TGTGCCATCAGTGAGACCGACAGCCATGGCTACACCTTC. Its translation: CAISETDSHGYTF. The chain uses TRBV10-3 and TRBJ1-2; D may be TRBD1 (5 bases). CDR3 length equals 13 residues. Germline CDR1 ENHRY, CDR2 SYGVKD. The germline V and J ends were trimmed by 2 bases and 6 bases, with 10 bases remaining between them.